The entry below describes one T cell receptor beta chain. This clonotype came up many times. The antigen it recognizes is unknown. No quality values exist for individual bases; no much larger clone is one base distant. The germline V gene encodes CDR1 MNHEY and CDR2 SVGAGI. The germline V and J ends show losses of 0 bases and 1 base respectively, and no gene match explains 1 base of the junction. Including the terminal cysteine and phenylalanine, the CDR3 comprises 15 residues. Only CDR3 DNA is held: 45 bases, read in frame from base 1. The library came from PCR. For sequencing, an Illumina HiSeq 2500 was employed. TCR libraries were prepared with molecular barcoding, using unique molecular identifiers to normalize TCRbeta repertoire quantification. The public reads were run again by TCRdb, first through fastp at Q25 and then through MiXCR, and only productive beta chains were kept. Entries are consolidated by CDR3 protein sequence, retaining the most common genes and DNA. This sample gives some 460,000 distinct CDR3 sequences in total; around 15% of them show up just once. Jointly, the top ten make up under 30% of the sample.

This specimen comes from a study of T-cell reconstitution after alpha-beta-depleted transplantation in children (dated by TCRdb to the mid-2010s). Regarding the research as a whole: Using TCR repertoire profiling, the study quantitatively followed how T-cell immune reconstitution unfolded in children after TCRalphabeta/CD19-depleted allogeneic hematopoietic cell transplantation. What the authors observed across the whole study: In some patients, high TCRbeta diversity at day 60 was attributed to recipient T cells and intrathymic progenitors that had survived conditioning. About two months after transplant, the apparently early recovery of alphabetaT-cell counts reportedly depended on just several hundred clones that had expanded rapidly and came from non-depleted graft cells. Hyperexpanded clone frequencies declined over subsequent months; after one year, T-cell counts and TCRbeta diversity were mostly attributed to newly produced T cells.

The treatment or condition label, read with the paper, signifies: allogeneic hematopoietic cell transplantation with graft depleted of TCRalphabeta T cells and CD19 B cells. The children who served as transplant recipients had been given grafts of TCRalphabeta/CD19-depleted allogeneic hematopoietic cells. The sequencing used PBMCs, mostly from graft donor cells, collected 360 days after TCRalphabeta/CD19-depleted stem cell transplant. The receptor was derived from a boy under two years old who had a stem cell transplant for Wiskott-Aldrich syndrome, so the T cells may come from the graft donor. Recombination connected TRBV6-5 to TRBJ2-7, and 9 junctional nucleotides match TRBD1. Here is the DNA: TGTGCCAGCAGTTACTCGGGGACAGGGTCCTACGAGCAGTACTTC. It encodes CASSYSGTGSYEQYF.